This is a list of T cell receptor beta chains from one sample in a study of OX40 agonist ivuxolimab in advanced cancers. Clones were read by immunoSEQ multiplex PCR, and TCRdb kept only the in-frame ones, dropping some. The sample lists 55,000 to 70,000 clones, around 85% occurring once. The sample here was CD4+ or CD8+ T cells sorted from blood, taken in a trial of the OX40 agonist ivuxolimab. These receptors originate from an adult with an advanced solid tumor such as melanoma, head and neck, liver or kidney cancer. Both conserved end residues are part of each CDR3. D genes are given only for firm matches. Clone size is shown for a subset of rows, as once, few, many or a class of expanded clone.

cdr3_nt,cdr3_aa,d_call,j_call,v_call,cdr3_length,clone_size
TGTGCCAGTCGAAGGGGGAGTTTCTTCACAGATACGCAGTATTTT,CASRRGSFFTDTQYF,NA,TRBJ2-3,TRBV19,15,NA
TGTGCCAGCAGTTTGGGGACAGGGGGGCTTGGGGCCAACGTCCTGACTTTC,CASSLGTGGLGANVLTF,TRBD1,TRBJ2-6,TRBV27,17,NA
TGTGCCAGTAGTATAGTTGGGAGAAGTTTCACCGGGGAGCTGTTTTTT,CASSIVGRSFTGELFF,NA,TRBJ2-2,TRBV19,16,NA
TGTGCCAGCAGTTACCAAGGCTACGAGCAGTACTTC,CASSYQGYEQYF,NA,TRBJ2-7,TRBV6-5,12,NA
TGTGCCAGCATCAACCTAGGAAGGGGAACCTCCTACGAGCAGTACTTC,CASINLGRGTSYEQYF,NA,TRBJ2-7,TRBV10-3,16,NA
TGTGCCAGCGCCCGATTCACTAGGGGCACTGAAGCTTTCTTT,CASARFTRGTEAFF,NA,TRBJ1-1,TRBV7-8,14,once
TGCGCCAGCGACCTCCAGGGAGTTAAAGGTGAGCAGTTCTTC,CASDLQGVKGEQFF,NA,TRBJ2-1,TRBV10-1,14,NA
TGTGCCAGCAGTTTTGACAGCGGGAATCAGCCCCAGCATTTT,CASSFDSGNQPQHF,NA,TRBJ1-5,TRBV6-1,14,few
TGCGCCAGCAGCCGTGGACAGGGAAGAACTGAAGCTTTCTTT,CASSRGQGRTEAFF,TRBD1,TRBJ1-1,TRBV5-1,14,NA
TGTGCCAGCAGGTCCTATAATTCACCCCTCCACTTT,CASRSYNSPLHF,NA,TRBJ1-6,TRBV27,12,once
TGTGCCAGCTCACCTCGGGCGACAGGGGGCACGGCTTCGGGAAACACCATATATTTT,CASSPRATGGTASGNTIYF,TRBD1,TRBJ1-3,TRBV18,19,NA
TGTGCCATCAGTGAGCCTAACAGGGGTATAGAGACCCAGTACTTC,CAISEPNRGIETQYF,TRBD1,TRBJ2-5,TRBV10-3,15,once
TGTGCCAGCAGTCCCGGGACAGGGTACCAAGAGACCCAGTACTTC,CASSPGTGYQETQYF,TRBD1,TRBJ2-5,TRBV25-1,15,NA
TGTGCCAGCACCGCTAGCCAGGGGCGGTATACGCAGTATTTT,CASTASQGRYTQYF,NA,TRBJ2-3,TRBV2,14,medium-sized
TGTGCCAGCAGTACTCTCCCCGGTGGGGGCATGGAGACCCAGTACTTC,CASSTLPGGGMETQYF,NA,TRBJ2-5,TRBV25-1,16,NA